This is a list of T cell receptor beta chains from one sample in a study of graft-versus-host responses after intestinal transplantation. Sequencing was performed with immunoSEQ multiplex PCR; in TCRdb, only in-frame clones are kept and a portion is missing. The sample yields about 98,000 clones, roughly 87% seen once. Antigens of these TCRs are unknown. The sample in question was unstimulated CD8+ T cells sorted from spleen or lymph node cells, obtained before intestinal transplant. These TCRs come from a human donor who received an intestinal transplant. Each CDR3 is given with its conserved first and last residue. Fields, in order: J gene, D gene, clone size, V gene, CDR3 DNA, CDR3 protein. A D gene is named only where the DNA matches it firmly. Part of the rows lack a size; the others show once, few, many or a class for expanded clones.

>TRBJ2-1|NA|NA|TRBV27
TGTGCCAGCAGTTTGGTCCAGGGCATTCACAATGAGCAGTTCTTC
CASSLVQGIHNEQFF
>TRBJ2-3|NA|NA|TRBV7-9
TGTGCCAGCAGGGAAGCCGGCCGTCCGGGGGCAGATACGCAGTATTTT
CASREAGRPGADTQYF
>TRBJ2-7|TRBD1|few|TRBV27
TGTGCCAGCGGCGGGACAGGGGACTACGAGCAGTACTTC
CASGGTGDYEQYF
>TRBJ2-6|TRBD1|NA|TRBV2
TGTGCCAGCACCCCAGGGGGCATCTCTGGGGCCAACGTCCTGACTTTC
CASTPGGISGANVLTF
>TRBJ2-7|NA|NA|TRBV28
TGTGCCAGCAGTTTTACAGGTACCCCCTACGAGCAGTACTTC
CASSFTGTPYEQYF
>TRBJ2-7|TRBD2|once|TRBV5-4
TGTGCCAGCAGCTTGGCCCCTAGCGGATACGAGCAGTACTTC
CASSLAPSGYEQYF
>TRBJ2-2|NA|few|TRBV27
TGTGCCAGCAGTGTTACAGGGACCGGGGAGCTGTTTTTT
CASSVTGTGELFF
>TRBJ1-1|NA|NA|TRBV6-5
TGTGCCAGCAGTTACGCCCTAGGGAACACTGAAGCTTTCTTT
CASSYALGNTEAFF
>TRBJ2-7|NA|NA|TRBV6-5
TGTGCCAGCAGTTACGGCGACAGCTCCTACGAGCAGTACTTC
CASSYGDSSYEQYF
>TRBJ1-6|NA|NA|TRBV2
TGTGCCAGCAGAGGGGGTTCACCCCTCCACTTT
CASRGGSPLHF
>TRBJ2-2|NA|NA|TRBV2
TGTGCCAGCAAGGGGCACCCGAACACCGGGGAGCTGTTTTTT
CASKGHPNTGELFF
>TRBJ1-1|NA|once|TRBV7-9
TGTGCCAGCAGCTTAGGAGGGGTCACTGAAGCTTTCTTT
CASSLGGVTEAFF
>TRBJ1-1|NA|few|TRBV11-2
TGTGCCAGCAGCTTACCCCCGCCACGGGGCATGAACACTGAAGCTTTCTTT
CASSLPPPRGMNTEAFF
>TRBJ1-2|TRBD1|NA|TRBV6-5
TGTGCCAGCAGCCCCGGACAGGGGAACTATGGCTACACCTTC
CASSPGQGNYGYTF
>TRBJ2-1|NA|NA|TRBV7-6
TGTGCCAGCAGCCCGGACGGTGGGGGGGCCTCGGGCAATGAGCAGTTCTTC
CASSPDGGGASGNEQFF
>TRBJ2-1|TRBD2|NA|TRBV13
TGTGCCAGCAGCGCCGTCCTAGCGGGGGGCGGCGATGAGCAGTTCTTC
CASSAVLAGGGDEQFF
>TRBJ1-2|TRBD1|NA|TRBV10-3
TGTGCCATCAGTGAGTTTCGTTTCAGGGGGTCGTATGGCTACACCTTC
CAISEFRFRGSYGYTF
>TRBJ2-3|NA|NA|TRBV5-1
TGCGCCAGCAGCTTGCTGTGGATCACAGATACGCAGTATTTT
CASSLLWITDTQYF
>TRBJ2-3|NA|few|TRBV6-1
TGTGCCAGCAGTGAAGATGGGTCTAGCCTTACCACAGATACGCAGTATTTT
CASSEDGSSLTTDTQYF
>TRBJ2-1|NA|NA|TRBV5-1
TGCGCCAGCAGCTTGGTCGGACGGCGCTACAATGAGCAGTTCTTC
CASSLVGRRYNEQFF
>TRBJ2-1|NA|NA|TRBV4-1
TGCGCCAGCAGCCAAGGAGGGCCAAATGAGCAGTTCTTC
CASSQGGPNEQFF
>TRBJ2-5|NA|NA|TRBV7-6
TGTGCCAGCAGCCCCGGTCTTCAAGAGACCCAGTACTTC
CASSPGLQETQYF
>TRBJ1-1|NA|NA|TRBV30
TGTGCCTGGAGTGTAGAGGGTGGTACTGAAGCTTTCTTT
CAWSVEGGTEAFF
>TRBJ1-5|NA|NA|TRBV12-2
TGTGCAAGTCGCTCGTGGACAGGGAATCAGCCCCAGCATTTT
CASRSWTGNQPQHF
>TRBJ2-7|NA|NA|TRBV6-1
TGTGCCAGCAGCCCTACAGGGACCGGCGAGCAGTACTTC
CASSPTGTGEQYF
>TRBJ1-4|TRBD1|NA|TRBV7-9
TGTGCCAGCAGCTTAACGGGGGCAGGGGGGAATGAAAAACTGTTTTTT
CASSLTGAGGNEKLFF
>TRBJ2-7|TRBD1|NA|TRBV10-3
TGTGCCATCAGTGGGACAGGGATCGCCTACGAGCAGTACTTC
CAISGTGIAYEQYF
>TRBJ2-7|TRBD2|NA|TRBV6-1
TGTGCCAGCAGTGAAAGCGGGAGGGCCCTCCCCCCCCACGAGCAGTACTTC
CASSESGRALPPHEQYF
>TRBJ1-4|NA|NA|TRBV9
TGTGCCAGCAGCGTAACTGGTGGGGGAGAAGAAAAACTGTTTTTT
CASSVTGGGEEKLFF
>TRBJ2-1|TRBD2|once|TRBV2
TGTGCCAGCATACTAGCGGGGTACAATGAGCAGTTCTTC
CASILAGYNEQFF
>TRBJ2-1|TRBD2|NA|TRBV28
TGTGCCAGCAGTTTAACAGCGGGACCCCTCTACAATGAGCAGTTCTTC
CASSLTAGPLYNEQFF
>TRBJ1-1|NA|NA|TRBV4-2
TGTGCCAGCAGCCAAGTAGGAGGGGTAGGTACAGCTTTCTTT
CASSQVGGVGTAFF
>TRBJ2-3|TRBD2|few|TRBV9
TGTGCCAGCAGCGTAGACGGGGGGGCCCATGAAGATACGCAGTATTTT
CASSVDGGAHEDTQYF
>TRBJ1-3|NA|few|TRBV13
TGTGCCAGCAGCTACATTGGAAACACCATATATTTT
CASSYIGNTIYF
>TRBJ2-7|NA|once|TRBV7-6
TGTGCCAGCAGCTTAGCGCTTTTGGGGGGCGAGCAGTACTTC
CASSLALLGGEQYF
>TRBJ2-3|NA|few|TRBV20-1
TGCAGTGCTAGTTACAGGGATACGCAGTATTTT
CSASYRDTQYF
>TRBJ2-1|TRBD1|NA|TRBV28
TGTGCCAGCACAACGACAGGGACAGGGGATGAGCAGTTCTTC
CASTTTGTGDEQFF
>TRBJ2-2|NA|NA|TRBV6-5
TGTGCCAGCACCAAGGGGCCGCCGGGGCCCGGGGAGCTGTTTTTT
CASTKGPPGPGELFF
>TRBJ1-3|NA|NA|TRBV13
TGTGCCAGCAGCTTCCCACAGGAAATATATGGAAACACCATATATTTT
CASSFPQEIYGNTIYF
>TRBJ1-1|NA|NA|TRBV4-1
TGCGCCAGCAGCCAAGAGAGGCCGTTGATCACTGAAGCTTTCTTT
CASSQERPLITEAFF
>TRBJ2-1|TRBD2|NA|TRBV11-2
TGTGCCAGCAGCTCTTTCCGACCCCAGACTAGCGGGAGACATGAGCAGTTCTTC
CASSSFRPQTSGRHEQFF
>TRBJ2-3|NA|NA|TRBV9
TGTGCCAGCAGCGCCCAGGGCACAGATACGCAGTATTTT
CASSAQGTDTQYF
>TRBJ2-7|TRBD2|NA|TRBV5-1
TGCGCCAGCAGCTTGGGCGGGAGTCTTACCTACGAGCAGTACTTC
CASSLGGSLTYEQYF
>TRBJ1-5|NA|NA|TRBV4-1
TGCGCCAGCAGCCAAGAGAGGGGAGGTATTAATCAGCCCCAGCATTTT
CASSQERGGINQPQHF
>TRBJ2-1|TRBD1|NA|TRBV6-1
TGTGCCAGCAGTTTAACAGGGGTTAATGAGCAGTTCTTC
CASSLTGVNEQFF
>TRBJ2-1|TRBD2|NA|TRBV11-1
TGTGCCAGCAGAAAGGCGGGGGGCATCATGTACCACAATGAGCAGTTCTTC
CASRKAGGIMYHNEQFF
>TRBJ2-7|NA|NA|TRBV2
TGTGCCAGCAGCCTTCAGGGTGTTTACTACGAGCAGTACTTC
CASSLQGVYYEQYF
>TRBJ2-4|TRBD1|once|TRBV6-4
TGTGCCAGCAGTGACGTGGGGACAGCCATTAAAAACATTCAGTACTTC
CASSDVGTAIKNIQYF
>TRBJ2-5|NA|NA|TRBV7-7
TGTGCCAGCAGCCCGCTTGGGAGCCCTTCCCACCAAGAGACCCAGTACTTC
CASSPLGSPSHQETQYF
>TRBJ2-7|NA|few|TRBV10-3
TGTGCCATTGGGGACACCCTCTCCTACGAGCAGTACTTC
CAIGDTLSYEQYF